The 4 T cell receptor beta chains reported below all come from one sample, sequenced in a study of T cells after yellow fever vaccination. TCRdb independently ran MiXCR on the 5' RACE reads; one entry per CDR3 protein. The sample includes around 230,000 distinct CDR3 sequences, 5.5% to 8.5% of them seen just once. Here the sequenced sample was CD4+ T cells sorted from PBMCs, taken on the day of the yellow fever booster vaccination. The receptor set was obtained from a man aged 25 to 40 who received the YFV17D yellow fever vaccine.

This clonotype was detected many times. The CDR3 is CASRTAGANTGELFF. CDR3 nucleotide sequence: TGTGCCAGCAGGACGGCCGGGGCGAACACCGGGGAGCTGTTTTTT. The chain is built from TRBV27 and TRBJ2-2; the D gene is possibly TRBD2 (5 bases). This CDR3 contains 15 residues. Germline V lookup: CDR1 MNHEY, CDR2 SMNVEV (reference sequence). The V and J ends lost 6 bases and 0 bases respectively, with 11 bases between them.

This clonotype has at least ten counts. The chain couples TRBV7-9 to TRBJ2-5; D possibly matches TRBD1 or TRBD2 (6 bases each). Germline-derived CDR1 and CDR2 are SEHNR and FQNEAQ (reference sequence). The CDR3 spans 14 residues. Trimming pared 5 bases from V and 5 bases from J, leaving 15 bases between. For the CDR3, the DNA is TGTGCCAGCAGCCTACGAGGGGGGATGGAGACCCAGTACTTC. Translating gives CASSLRGGMETQYF.

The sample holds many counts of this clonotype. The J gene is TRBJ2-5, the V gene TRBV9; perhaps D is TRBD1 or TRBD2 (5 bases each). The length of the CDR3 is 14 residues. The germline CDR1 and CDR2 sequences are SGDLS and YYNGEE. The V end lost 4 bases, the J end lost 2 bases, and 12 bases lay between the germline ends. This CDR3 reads CASSMRGRQETQYF. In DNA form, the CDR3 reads TGTGCCAGCAGCATGAGGGGTCGGCAAGAGACCCAGTACTTC.

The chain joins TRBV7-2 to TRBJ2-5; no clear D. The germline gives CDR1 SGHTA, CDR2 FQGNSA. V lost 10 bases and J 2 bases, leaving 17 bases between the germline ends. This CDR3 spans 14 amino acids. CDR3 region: CATSNSRAQETQYF. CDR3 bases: TGTGCCACTTCGAACAGCCGGGCGCAAGAGACCCAGTACTTC.